Described below is a single T cell receptor (beta chain) sequence and its context. Antigen specificity is unknown. A much bigger clone sits one base away, suggesting this may be a read error. The authors prepared the TCRbeta library with unique molecular identifiers. Each CDR3 protein gets one entry after TCRdb re-called the PCR reads with MiXCR. The data contain about 180,000 distinct CDR3 sequences, over 8.5% of them singletons. This CDR3 is built from 15 residues. Germline V CDR1 and CDR2: SGHTA, FQGTGA. V was shortened by 8 bases and J by 5 bases, with 21 bases between the two germline ends. This specimen comes from a study of T-cell reconstitution after alpha-beta-depleted transplantation in children. Study-level points and caveats: Elevated TCRbeta diversity at day 60 was traced, in some patients, to surviving recipient T cells and thymic progenitors.

The sequences come from PBMCs, collected before TCRalphabeta/CD19-depleted stem cell transplant. The chain carries TRBV7-3 and TRBJ2-5; perhaps D is TRBD1 or TRBD2 (7 bases each). This clonotype was sampled from a boy aged 2 to 9 with acute myeloid leukemia, due to receive a stem cell transplant. The CDR3 reads CASGTSGGAGETQYF. The CDR3 region has the DNA TGTGCCAGCGGCACATCAGGGGGGGCCGGGGAGACCCAGTACTTC.